This TCR beta chain is from a study of CD8+ T cells in alopecia areata. Study as a whole: Tofacitinib was taken orally by treated patients, and the dose was 5 to 10 mg twice daily.

Described treatment: oral pan-JAK inhibitor, 5-10 mg twice daily. TCR sequencing used cDNA made by reverse transcription of extracted RNA. Profiled with immunoSEQ multiplex PCR; TCRdb holds only in-frame clones, not every one. The table lists about 120,000 clones, more than 40% of them singletons. The CDR3 has 13 amino acids. Trimming removed 5 bases at V and 5 bases at J, with 15 bases between. Germline V gene lookup returns CDR1 GTSNPN and CDR2 SVGIG (reference sequence). This chain connects TRBV30 to TRBJ1-1, with D maybe TRBD1 (6 bases). This TCR derives from a human donor with alopecia areata. The sample was CD4+ T cells sorted from blood, taken at week 4, from a patient treated with tofacitinib. This CDR3 is CAWQQGGLTEAFF. CDR3 sequence (DNA): TGTGCCTGGCAACAGGGAGGTTTAACTGAAGCTTTCTTT.